A selection of T cell receptor beta chains follows, all from one sample in a study of cytomegalovirus exposure and HLA in healthy donors. Measured with immunoSEQ multiplex PCR; TCRdb has only the in-frame clones, and not every one. The repertoire has about 160,000 clones, about 75% of them found once; the top ten carry 0.85% to 1%. The sequenced sample was PBMCs. The origin of the receptors is a woman aged 45-59 years in good health and CMV-seropositive. The CDR3 runs from the conserved cysteine through the conserved F or W. Fields, in order: J gene, clone size, V gene, D gene, CDR3 protein, CDR3 DNA. The D gene is left open where the match is weak. For some rows the clone size is stated as once, few or many, or as a class when expanded; others skip it.

>TRBJ2-7|-|TRBV7-6|-
CASSLVGGPSYEQYF
TGTGCCAGCAGCTTAGTTGGGGGCCCTTCCTACGAGCAGTACTTC
>TRBJ2-7|-|TRBV7-9|TRBD2
CASSLSGGYEQYF
TGTGCCAGCAGCTTATCGGGGGGCTACGAGCAGTACTTC
>TRBJ2-7|-|TRBV9|TRBD2
CASSVGVSGGPYEQYF
TGTGCCAGCAGCGTAGGGGTTAGCGGGGGACCCTACGAGCAGTACTTC
>TRBJ2-1|-|TRBV6-1|TRBD2
CASSDWLAVNNEQFF
TGTGCCAGCAGTGACTGGCTAGCGGTAAACAATGAGCAGTTCTTC
>TRBJ1-1|-|TRBV6-6|TRBD1
CAIGGRQGNTEAFF
TGTGCCATAGGGGGGAGACAGGGGAACACTGAAGCTTTCTTT
>TRBJ1-2|-|TRBV5-6|-
CASSRGQSYYGYTF
TGTGCCAGCAGCCGCGGACAGAGCTACTATGGCTACACCTTC
>TRBJ2-1|-|TRBV16|TRBD2
CASSQFGLAGRDEQFF
TGTGCCAGCAGCCAATTTGGACTAGCGGGAAGGGATGAGCAGTTCTTC
>TRBJ1-2|once|TRBV29-1|-
CSALGEGGYTF
TGCAGCGCATTAGGGGAGGGGGGCTACACCTTC
>TRBJ2-2|few|TRBV9|TRBD1
CASSGRGLGELFF
TGTGCCAGCAGCGGCAGGGGGCTCGGGGAGCTGTTTTTT
>TRBJ2-7|-|TRBV15|-
CATSRDLDRAYEQYF
TGTGCCACCAGCAGAGATCTTGACAGAGCCTACGAGCAGTACTTC
>TRBJ1-2|-|TRBV6-6|TRBD1
CASSRGTGGSYGYTF
TGTGCCAGCAGCCGCGGGACAGGGGGATCCTATGGCTACACCTTC
>TRBJ2-1|-|TRBV10-3|TRBD1
CAISESGGQGVNEQFF
TGTGCCATCAGTGAGTCGGGGGGACAGGGGGTGAATGAGCAGTTCTTC
>TRBJ1-1|-|TRBV7-2|-
CASSLFGNTEAFF
TGTGCCAGCAGCTTATTCGGGAACACTGAAGCTTTCTTT
>TRBJ2-3|-|TRBV4-3|-
CASSQVASTDTQYF
TGCGCCAGCAGCCAAGTGGCTAGCACAGATACGCAGTATTTT
>TRBJ2-2|-|TRBV6-1|-
CASSEVGAGELFF
TGTGCCAGCAGTGAAGTCGGAGCCGGGGAGCTGTTTTTT
>TRBJ1-2|-|TRBV19|-
CASSITLAGLTYGYTF
TGTGCCAGTAGTATAACGTTGGCAGGCCTTACATATGGCTACACCTTC
>TRBJ2-7|-|TRBV5-6|TRBD1
CASSLSPRGHEQYF
TGTGCCAGCAGCTTGTCGCCCAGGGGGCACGAGCAGTACTTC
>TRBJ2-7|-|TRBV18|TRBD1
CASSLGTGDTYEQYF
TGTGCCAGCTCGCTTGGGACAGGGGACACCTACGAGCAGTACTTC
>TRBJ1-2|-|TRBV6-6|-
CASSPTANYGYTF
TGTGCCAGCAGCCCGACAGCGAACTATGGCTACACCTTC
>TRBJ2-7|-|TRBV6-1|TRBD2
CASSESLAGVISEQYF
TGTGCCAGCAGTGAGAGCCTAGCGGGAGTTATATCAGAGCAGTACTTC
>TRBJ2-7|-|TRBV28|TRBD1
CASRPPPGTASYEQYF
TGTGCCAGCAGGCCCCCCCCCGGGACAGCCTCCTACGAGCAGTACTTC
>TRBJ2-2|-|TRBV10-3|-
CAISGPIAGELFF
TGTGCCATCAGTGGCCCTATCGCCGGGGAGCTGTTTTTT
>TRBJ2-5|-|TRBV7-2|-
CASSSTTEYQETQYF
TGTGCCAGCAGCTCTACTACGGAGTACCAAGAGACCCAGTACTTC
>TRBJ1-6|-|TRBV7-2|-
CASSLIGQINSPLHF
TGTGCCAGCAGCTTAATAGGACAAATTAATTCACCCCTCCACTTT
>TRBJ1-1|-|TRBV18|-
CASSPTPTSEAFF
TGTGCCAGCTCACCAACCCCCACATCTGAAGCTTTCTTT
>TRBJ2-7|-|TRBV11-2|TRBD2
CASSFGTSGRFYEQYF
TGTGCCAGCAGCTTCGGGACTAGCGGGAGATTCTACGAGCAGTACTTC
>TRBJ2-3|-|TRBV5-1|TRBD2
CASSLGRTSGGAADTQYF
TGCGCCAGCAGCTTAGGTCGAACTAGCGGGGGGGCCGCAGATACGCAGTATTTT
>TRBJ1-2|-|TRBV4-1|TRBD1
CASSPSRTGRGYTF
TGCGCCAGCAGCCCCTCGAGGACAGGGAGGGGCTACACCTTC
>TRBJ1-2|-|TRBV6-1|TRBD1
CASTLDRAFGGYTF
TGTGCCAGCACTCTGGACAGGGCGTTTGGTGGCTACACCTTC
>TRBJ1-2|-|TRBV4-1|TRBD1
CASSQARTGGGYTF
TGCGCCAGCAGCCAAGCTCGGACAGGGGGTGGCTACACCTTC
>TRBJ2-2|-|TRBV25-1|TRBD2
CASKTSGKAGELFF
TGTGCCAGCAAGACTAGCGGGAAAGCCGGGGAGCTGTTTTTT
>TRBJ2-2|-|TRBV28|TRBD2
CASSTLAGGTTGELFF
TGTGCCAGCAGTACATTAGCGGGGGGAACCACCGGGGAGCTGTTTTTT
>TRBJ2-3|few|TRBV15|TRBD2
CATSRDSVLAADTQYF
TGTGCCACCAGCAGAGATTCCGTGCTAGCGGCAGATACGCAGTATTTT